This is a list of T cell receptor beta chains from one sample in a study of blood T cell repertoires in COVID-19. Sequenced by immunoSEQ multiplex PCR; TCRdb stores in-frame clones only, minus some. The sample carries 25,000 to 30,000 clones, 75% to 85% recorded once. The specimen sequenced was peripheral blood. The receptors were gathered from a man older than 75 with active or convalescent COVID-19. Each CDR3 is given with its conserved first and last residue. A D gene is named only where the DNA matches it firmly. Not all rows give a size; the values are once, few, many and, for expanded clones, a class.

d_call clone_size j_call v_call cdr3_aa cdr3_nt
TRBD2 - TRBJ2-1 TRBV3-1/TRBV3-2 CASSNWGLADNEQFF TGTGCCAGCAGCAATTGGGGACTAGCGGACAATGAGCAGTTCTTC
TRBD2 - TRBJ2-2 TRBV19 CASSPLAGDTGELFF TGTGCCAGTAGCCCTCTAGCGGGAGACACCGGGGAGCTGTTTTTT
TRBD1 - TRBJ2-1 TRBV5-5 CASSLRDRAYNEQFF TGTGCCAGCAGCTTGCGGGACAGGGCCTACAATGAGCAGTTCTTC
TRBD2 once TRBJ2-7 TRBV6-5 CASSYSTGGYEQYF TGTGCCAGCAGTTACTCGACGGGGGGATACGAGCAGTACTTC
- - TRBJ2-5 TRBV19 CASRNGETQYF TGTGCCAGTAGGAACGGAGAGACCCAGTACTTC
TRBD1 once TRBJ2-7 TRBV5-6 CASSFRRGREQYF TGTGCCAGCAGCTTTCGAAGGGGGCGAGAGCAGTACTTC
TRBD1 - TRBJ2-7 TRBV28 CASSLTGGHEQYF TGTGCCAGCAGTTTAACAGGGGGCCACGAGCAGTACTTC
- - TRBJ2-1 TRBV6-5 CASSYLVGTYNEQFF TGTGCCAGCAGCTACCTTGTGGGGACTTACAATGAGCAGTTCTTC
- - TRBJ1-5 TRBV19 CASSRLSGQNQPQHF TGTGCCAGTAGTAGATTAAGTGGGCAGAATCAGCCCCAGCATTTT
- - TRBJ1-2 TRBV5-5 CASSLGHRVVNGYTF TGTGCCAGCAGCTTGGGCCACAGGGTGGTGAATGGCTACACCTTC
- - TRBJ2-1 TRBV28 CASRRVRLRSSYNEQFF TGTGCCAGCAGGCGCGTGAGACTCCGAAGCTCCTACAATGAGCAGTTCTTC
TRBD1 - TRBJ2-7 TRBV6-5 CASSPGQGLDEQYF TGTGCCAGCAGCCCAGGACAGGGGCTAGACGAGCAGTACTTC
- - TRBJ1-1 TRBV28 CASSLAENTEAFF TGTGCCAGCAGTTTGGCTGAGAACACTGAAGCTTTCTTT
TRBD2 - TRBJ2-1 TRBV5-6 CASSHREGPSPYNEQFF TGTGCCAGCAGCCACCGGGAGGGGCCTTCCCCCTACAATGAGCAGTTCTTC
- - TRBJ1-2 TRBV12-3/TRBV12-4 CASSSGLNYGYTF TGTGCCAGCAGTTCGGGACTGAACTATGGCTACACCTTC
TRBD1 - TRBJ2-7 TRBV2 CASSVSRTGFEQYF TGTGCCAGCAGTGTATCCAGGACAGGGTTCGAGCAGTACTTC
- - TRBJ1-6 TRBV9 CASSVEFSPNSPLHF TGTGCCAGCAGCGTAGAATTCAGTCCAAATTCACCCCTCCACTTT
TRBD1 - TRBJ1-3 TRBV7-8 CASSLTGVSGNTIYF TGTGCCAGCAGCCTTACAGGGGTCTCTGGAAACACCATATATTTT
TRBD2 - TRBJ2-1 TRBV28 CASSRSGRSGRQNEQFF TGTGCCAGCAGCCGATCCGGGAGGAGCGGGAGGCAGAATGAGCAGTTCTTC
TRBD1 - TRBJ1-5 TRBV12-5 CASGLVSGTGHGRSNQPQHF TGTGCTAGTGGTTTGGTTTCCGGGACAGGGCATGGCAGGAGCAATCAGCCCCAGCATTTT
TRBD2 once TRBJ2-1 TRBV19 CASSIQLAGGRNEQFF TGTGCCAGTAGTATTCAACTAGCGGGGGGCCGCAATGAGCAGTTCTTC
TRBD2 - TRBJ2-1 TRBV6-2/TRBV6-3 CASSGAGLNEQFF TGTGCCAGCAGTGGAGCGGGGCTCAATGAGCAGTTCTTC
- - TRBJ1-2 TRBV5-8 CASTDSYYGYTF TGTGCCAGCACCGACAGTTACTATGGCTACACCTTC
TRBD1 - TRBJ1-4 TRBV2 CASSGQGEPNEKLFF TGTGCCAGCAGTGGGCAGGGGGAGCCTAATGAAAAACTGTTTTTT
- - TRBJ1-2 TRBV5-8 CASSRGRGNYGYTF TGTGCCAGCAGCAGGGGCAGGGGTAACTATGGCTACACCTTC
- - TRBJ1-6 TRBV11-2 CASSQSPLSSPLHF TGTGCCAGCAGCCAGTCGCCCCTCAGTTCACCCCTCCACTTT
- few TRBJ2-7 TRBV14 CASSQDVLSATYF TGTGCCAGCAGCCAAGACGTCCTCTCTGCTACGTACTTC
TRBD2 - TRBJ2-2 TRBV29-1 CSAGGSGELFF TGCAGCGCGGGGGGGAGCGGGGAGCTGTTTTTT
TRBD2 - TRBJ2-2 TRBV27 CASSFSLAGANTGELFF TGTGCCAGCAGTTTCTCTCTAGCGGGGGCGAACACCGGGGAGCTGTTTTTT
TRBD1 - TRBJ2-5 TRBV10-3 CATGQGQETQYF TGTGCCACCGGACAGGGGCAAGAGACCCAGTACTTC
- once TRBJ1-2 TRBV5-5 CASSLQGDYGYTF TGTGCCAGCAGCTTACAGGGTGACTATGGCTACACCTTC
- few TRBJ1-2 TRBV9 CASSVAPGGDTSGYTF TGTGCCAGCAGCGTAGCCCCGGGGGGGGACACCTCTGGCTACACCTTC
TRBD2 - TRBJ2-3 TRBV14 CASSQLYAGAGHSTDTQYF TGTGCCAGCAGCCAGCTTTACGCGGGAGCAGGACATAGCACAGATACGCAGTATTTT
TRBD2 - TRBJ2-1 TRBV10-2 CASSRLAAEYNEQFF TGCGCCAGCAGTCGACTAGCGGCCGAATACAATGAGCAGTTCTTC
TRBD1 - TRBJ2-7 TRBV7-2 CASSYWTGPTYEQYF TGTGCCAGCAGCTATTGGACAGGGCCAACCTACGAGCAGTACTTC
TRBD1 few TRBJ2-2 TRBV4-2 CASSQLKGGRGPGELFF TGTGCCAGCAGCCAACTAAAGGGTGGCAGGGGGCCCGGGGAGCTGTTTTTT
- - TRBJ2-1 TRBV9 CASSNTGTSEQFF TGTGCCAGCAGCAACACCGGGACTTCTGAGCAGTTCTTC
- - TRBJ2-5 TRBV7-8 CASSLGGWETQYF TGTGCCAGCAGCTTAGGGGGCTGGGAGACCCAGTACTTC
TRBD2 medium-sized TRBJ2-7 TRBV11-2 CASSFGLASGPIVSYEQYF TGTGCCAGCAGCTTTGGTCTGGCTAGCGGGCCCATAGTATCCTACGAGCAGTACTTC
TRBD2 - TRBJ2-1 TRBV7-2 CASSLGTSVDEQFF TGTGCCAGCAGCTTAGGGACTAGCGTCGATGAGCAGTTCTTC
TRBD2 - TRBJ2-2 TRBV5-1 CASSPLAGRGELFF TGCGCCAGCAGTCCCCTAGCGGGGCGAGGGGAGCTGTTTTTT
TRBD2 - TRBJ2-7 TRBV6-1 CASSESGSGSDEQYF TGTGCCAGCAGTGAAAGTGGTAGCGGGAGCGACGAGCAGTACTTC
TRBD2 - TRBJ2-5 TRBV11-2 CASSQNSGRIQETQYF TGTGCCAGCAGCCAAAATAGCGGGAGGATCCAAGAGACCCAGTACTTC
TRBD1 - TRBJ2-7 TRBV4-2 CASSQAWDSPYEQYF TGTGCCAGCAGCCAAGCGTGGGACAGTCCCTACGAGCAGTACTTC
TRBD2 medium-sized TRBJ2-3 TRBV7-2 CASSLVRAAGGTDTQYF TGTGCCAGCAGCTTAGTGCGGGCGGCGGGGGGCACAGATACGCAGTATTTT
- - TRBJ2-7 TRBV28 CASSGGIWRARYEQYF TGTGCCAGCAGCGGGGGTATCTGGAGGGCTAGGTACGAGCAGTACTTC